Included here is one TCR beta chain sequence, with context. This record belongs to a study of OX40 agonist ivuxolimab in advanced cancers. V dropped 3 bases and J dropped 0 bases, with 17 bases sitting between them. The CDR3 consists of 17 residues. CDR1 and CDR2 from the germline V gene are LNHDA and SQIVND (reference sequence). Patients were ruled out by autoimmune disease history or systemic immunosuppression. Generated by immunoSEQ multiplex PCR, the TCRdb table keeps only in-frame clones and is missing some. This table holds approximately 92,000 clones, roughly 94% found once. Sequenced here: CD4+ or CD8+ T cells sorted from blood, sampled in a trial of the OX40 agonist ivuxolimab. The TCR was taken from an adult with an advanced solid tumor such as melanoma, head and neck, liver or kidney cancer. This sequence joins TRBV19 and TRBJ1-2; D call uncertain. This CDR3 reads CASSILTGRSTNYGYTF. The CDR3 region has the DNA TGTGCCAGTAGTATCTTAACCGGGCGGTCAACTAACTATGGCTACACCTTC. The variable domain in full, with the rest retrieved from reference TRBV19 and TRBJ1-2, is DGGITQSPKYLFRKEGQNVTLSCEQNLNHDAMYWYRQDPGQGLRLIYYSQIVNDFQKGDIAEGYSVSREKKESFPLTVTSAQKNPTAFYLCASSILTGRSTNYGYTFGSGTRLTVV.